What follows are 26 T cell receptor beta chains derived from one specimen sequenced in a study of T cell responses to AZD1222 COVID-19 vaccine (TCRdb year 2021). The time point label, as the study defines it: baseline before first vaccination. Libraries were constructed by the immunoSEQ multiplex PCR assay. Not all clones reach the TCRdb copy of this immuneACCESS table, which keeps in-frame sequences only. Checked studies attribute under half of the gap to unresolved V genes and leave the rest unexplained. Present in this sample are 150,000 to 200,000 clones, about 92% of which were seen just once. Around 0.9% of the sample is taken by the ten largest. Sample: peripheral blood, taken on day 0 of AZD1222 vaccination. The receptors come from an adult in good health.

V usage is TRBV21-1 and J usage is TRBJ2-5; the table's TRBD2 call for D was not verified on the DNA. TRBV21-1 is a recognized pseudogene. This CDR3 contains 15 residues. In DNA, the CDR3 is TGTGCCAGCAAAAAGTGCGGGGGGGCCTGGGAGACCCAGTACTTC. This translates into CASKKCGGAWETQYF.

The chain links TRBV29-1 to TRBJ1-1, with TRBD1 matching 7 bases. Per the germline V gene, CDR1 is SQVTM and CDR2 is ANQGSEA. The V gene end was trimmed by 4 bases and the J gene end by 2 bases; junction bases not matched to a gene: 4. CDR3 length equals 13 residues. The CDR3 DNA is TGCAGCGTTGCGGGACAGCCAAACACTGAAGCTTTCTTT. Its translation: CSVAGQPNTEAFF.

The J gene is TRBJ2-1, the V gene TRBV23-1; a possible D gene is TRBD1 (6 bases). TRBV23-1 carries the ORF label, with uncertain function. Trimming left V 0 bases short and J 5 bases short, with 14 bases between. There are 16 residues in the CDR3. The CDR3 spells CASSQSIAGVDNEQFF. The CDR3 DNA is TGCGCCAGCAGTCAATCGATAGCAGGGGTAGACAATGAGCAGTTCTTC.

The V gene is TRBV2, the J gene TRBJ1-2; D is undetermined. The CDR3 is 15 residues long. CDR1 is SNHLY, CDR2 FYNNEI, per germline. The CDR3 loop reads CASAKESRANYGYTF. Written as DNA, the CDR3 is TGTGCGTCCGCCAAGGAGTCCCGGGCTAACTATGGCTACACCTTC.

CDR3: CASSSTRRDLSTDTQYF. In nucleotides, the CDR3 is TGTGCCAGCAGCTCTACTCGCCGGGACTTAAGCACAGATACGCAGTATTTT. V usage is TRBV3-1 (or the pseudogene TRBV3-2) and J usage is TRBJ2-3; D might be TRBD2 (6 bases). The CDR3 covers 17 residues. The germline gives CDR1 LGHDT, CDR2 YNNKEL (reference sequence). V shed 5 bases and J shed 0 bases, with 18 bases lying between them.

The gene calls are TRBV2 and TRBJ1-2, with D perhaps TRBD1 (5 bases). The CDR3 loop spans 13 amino acids. The germline gives CDR1 SNHLY, CDR2 FYNNEI. V was clipped by 5 bases and J by 4 bases, with 11 bases between them. CDR3 nucleotides: TGTGCCAGCAGTCCGGGGGAAGGCTATGGCTACACCTTC. Amino acid sequence: CASSPGEGYGYTF.

This rearrangement joins TRBV10-3 to TRBJ1-6; perhaps TRBD1 as D (5 bases). The germline V and J ends were trimmed by 9 bases and 10 bases, with 16 bases remaining between them. The CDR3 length is 13 residues. CDR1 and CDR2 (germline): ENHRY, SYGVKD. CDR3 residues: CAINRDEGSPLHF. CDR3 in DNA: TGTGCCATAAATCGGGACGAGGGGTCACCCCTCCACTTT.

This chain connects TRBV7-2 to TRBJ2-2; TRBD2 matches at 13 bases. The germline gives CDR1 SGHTA, CDR2 FQGNSA. This CDR3 contains 16 residues. Trimming took 5 bases from V and 8 from J; bases not matched to a gene: 8. CDR3 nucleotide sequence: TGTGCCAGCAGCCTCCTAGGGACTAGCGGGAAAGGGGAGCTGTTTTTT. The encoded protein is CASSLLGTSGKGELFF.

This clone was recorded only once. The chain links TRBV19 to TRBJ1-2; D perhaps matches TRBD1 (6 bases). The CDR3 runs to 16 residues. CDR1 is LNHDA, CDR2 SQIVND, per germline (reference sequence). Between the trimmed V and J ends, which lost 5 bases and 0 bases, there was a span of 16 bases. DNA of the CDR3: TGTGCCAGTAGTGGGGCCCGACAGGACTCTAACTATGGCTACACCTTC. Its protein product is CASSGARQDSNYGYTF.

This clone was observed once. This chain joins TRBV12-3 or TRBV12-4 and TRBJ1-1; the D gene is possibly TRBD1 (5 bases). The CDR3 has 13 residues. Trimming shortened V by 6 bases and J by 3 bases, and 11 bases separated the two germline ends. CDR3 bases: TGTGCCAGCAGCTCACAGGTCCACACTGAAGCTTTCTTT. Translation gives CASSSQVHTEAFF.

The chain carries TRBV5-1 and TRBJ2-2; D possibly corresponds to TRBD1 (6 bases). V lost 3 bases and J 4 bases, leaving 13 bases between the germline ends. The germline V gene has CDR1 SGHRS and CDR2 YFSETQ. The CDR3 is 15 amino acids. The CDR3 bases are TGCGCCAGCAGCTCCCAGGGGTTTGGCACCGGGGAGCTGTTTTTT. As protein: CASSSQGFGTGELFF.

The chain is built from TRBV5-1 and TRBJ2-1, with TRBD2 identical over 11 bases. J lost 7 bases, V lost 4 bases, and 10 bases had no gene match. The CDR3 is 16 amino acids. The germline gives CDR1 SGHRS, CDR2 YFSETQ. Here the CDR3 DNA reads TGCGCCAGCAGCACCGGAAATAGCGGGGGGGCTAATGAGCAGTTCTTC. Residues: CASSTGNSGGANEQFF.

The V gene is TRBV6-5, the J gene TRBJ1-5; 8 bases match TRBD1. With 8 bases clipped from V and 0 bases from J, the junction kept 6 bases outside the gene matches. The CDR3 spans 15 residues. CDR1 and CDR2 from the germline V gene are MNHEY and SVGAGI. The CDR3 loop is CASGRDRSSNQPQHF. CDR3 DNA: TGTGCCAGCGGCCGGGACAGGAGTAGCAATCAGCCCCAGCATTTT.

V gene TRBV19 combines with J gene TRBJ1-2; D unclear. Trimming took 7 bases from V and 5 from J, leaving 14 bases between them. CDR1 is LNHDA and CDR2 is SQIVND in the germline V gene (reference sequence). This CDR3 has 13 residues. CDR3 nucleotides: TGTGCCAGTATGCGTCTTGGAGGATATGGCTACACCTTC. It encodes CASMRLGGYGYTF. Looking up the rest from reference TRBV19 and TRBJ1-2 gives the full variable domain: DGGITQSPKYLFRKEGQNVTLSCEQNLNHDAMYWYRQDPGQGLRLIYYSQIVNDFQKGDIAEGYSVSREKKESFPLTVTSAQKNPTAFYLCASMRLGGYGYTFGSGTRLTVV.

This clone was observed once. The chain carries TRBV21-1 and TRBJ1-5; TRBD1 is taken as the D call from the table, unchecked against the DNA. TRBV21-1 is described as a pseudogene. The CDR3 contains 14 residues. In DNA, the CDR3 is TGTGCCAGTATATTTACAGAGAGCAATCAGCCCCAGCATTTT. Amino acid sequence: CASIFTESNQPQHF.

CDR3 sequence reads: CASSFLANTEAFF. The DNA for the CDR3 is TGTGCCAGCAGTTTTTTGGCGAACACTGAAGCTTTCTTT. V usage is TRBV28 and J usage is TRBJ1-1; D call uncertain. CDR3 size: 13 residues. CDR1 is MDHEN, CDR2 SYDVKM, per germline. V was pared by 3 bases and J by 1 base, with 6 bases between. Drawing the rest from reference TRBV28 and TRBJ1-1, the complete variable domain is DVKVTQSSRYLVKRTGEKVFLECVQDMDHENMFWYRQDPGLGLRLIYFSYDVKMKEKGDIPEGYSVSREKKERFSLILESASTNQTSMYLCASSFLANTEAFFGQGTRLTVV.

This chain uses TRBV12-3 or TRBV12-4 with TRBJ1-6; D is undetermined. CDR3 length: 12 residues. V lost 3 bases, J lost 17 bases, and 14 bases lay in between. The CDR3 protein is CASSFWRTLIHF. CDR3 DNA: TGTGCCAGCAGTTTTTGGCGGACCCTTATCCACTTT.

This chain uses TRBV4-2 with TRBJ1-6, with D unresolved. CDR3 size: 14 residues. V was cut by 1 base and J by 10 bases, with 11 bases left in between. Germline assignment: CDR1 LGHNA and CDR2 YNFKEQ. Here the CDR3 reads CASSQAGEGSPLHF. As DNA, the CDR3 is TGTGCCAGCAGCCAAGCCGGGGAAGGGTCACCCCTCCACTTT.

V gene TRBV3-1 (or the pseudogene TRBV3-2) combines with J gene TRBJ1-1, with D unclear. The V end was cut by 4 bases, the J end by 4 bases, with 16 bases between. Germline V gene data show CDR1 as LGHDT and CDR2 as YNNKEL (reference sequence). The CDR3 is made up of 15 amino acids. The chain's CDR3 is CASSLASFGGTEAFF. The CDR3 DNA follows: TGTGCCAGCAGCCTCGCATCGTTCGGTGGCACTGAAGCTTTCTTT.

V gene TRBV11-2 combines with J gene TRBJ2-1; 10 bases map to TRBD1. The CDR3 has 16 residues. V trimming: 1 base; J trimming: 9 bases; junction bases outside the gene matches: 9. Germline V lookup: CDR1 SGHAT, CDR2 FQNNGV. The CDR3 region has the DNA TGTGCCAGCAGCTTAGTCCGGGACAGGGGTTTCCTTGAGCAGTTCTTC. It encodes CASSLVRDRGFLEQFF.

The chain joins TRBV12-3 or TRBV12-4 to TRBJ1-2; no clear D gene. V gave up 3 bases and J gave up 0 bases, with 5 bases separating them. The CDR3 runs to 13 residues. CDR3 protein: CASSLGANYGYTF. CDR3 nucleotides: TGTGCCAGCAGTTTGGGAGCTAACTATGGCTACACCTTC.

This sequence joins TRBV5-1 and TRBJ2-7, with D perhaps TRBD1 or TRBD2 (6 bases each). Germline values: CDR1 SGHRS, CDR2 YFSETQ. The CDR3 length is 14 residues. Trimming took off 0 bases at V and 5 bases at J, with 12 bases between the two ends. CDR3 nucleotide sequence: TGCGCCAGCAGCTTGGAGGGGGGATTAAACGAGCAGTACTTC. As protein: CASSLEGGLNEQYF.

The chain uses TRBV18 and TRBJ2-7, with D hard to call. The length of the CDR3 is 12 residues. Germline assignment: CDR1 KGHSH and CDR2 LQKENI. V was shortened by 5 bases and J by 3 bases, with 8 bases between the two germline ends. The CDR3 DNA reads as TGTGCCAGCTCAGCCTACAGCTACGAGCAGTACTTC. Translated, it gives CASSAYSYEQYF.

This rearrangement joins TRBV18 to TRBJ2-5, with unresolved D. Trimming pared 5 bases from V and 2 bases from J, leaving 9 bases between. The germline CDR1 and CDR2 sequences are KGHSH and LQKENI. The CDR3 has 13 amino acids. CDR3 nucleotide sequence: TGTGCCAGCTCAACCCTGGGGCAAGAGACCCAGTACTTC. Translating gives CASSTLGQETQYF.

The chain combines TRBV4-1 with TRBJ1-1; D gene uncertain. This CDR3 region has 13 residues. V was cut by 1 base and J by 4 bases, with 7 bases left in between. Per the germline V gene, CDR1 is MGHRA and CDR2 is YSYEKL. CDR3 sequence: CASSQVVGTEAFF. The CDR3 DNA reads TGCGCCAGCAGCCAAGTGGTGGGCACTGAAGCTTTCTTT.

The V and J genes are TRBV4-2 and TRBJ1-2; TRBD1 matches 9 bases. There are 15 residues in the CDR3. From germline, CDR1 is LGHNA and CDR2 YNFKEQ. The J segment lost 2 bases and the V segment lost 3 bases, leaving 4 bases of the junction unmatched. In DNA form, the CDR3 reads TGTGCCAGCAGCCAGAGGGACAGGGCAAACTATGGCTACACCTTC. It encodes CASSQRDRANYGYTF.